The 11 T cell receptor beta chains below come from one sample, sequenced in a study of T cell responses to AZD1222 COVID-19 vaccine. The repertoire was sequenced with immunoSEQ multiplex PCR; TCRdb's copy has only in-frame clones and lacks some. The sample records 95,000 to 150,000 clones, approximately 86% being singletons. The starting material was peripheral blood, obtained 28 days after the second AZD1222 dose. These receptor sequences come from an adult who received the AZD1222 COVID-19 vaccine.

The chain has TRBV7-7 and TRBJ2-3; 12 nucleotides agree with TRBD2. The CDR3 extends over 17 amino acids. CDR1 is SSHAT and CDR2 is FNYEAQ in the germline V gene (reference sequence). This CDR3 reads CATFRLNLAGGQGTQYF. The CDR3, as DNA: TGTGCTACCTTCCGGTTAAATCTAGCGGGGGGGCAAGGTACGCAGTATTTT.

The gene calls are TRBV12-3 or TRBV12-4 and TRBJ1-2; D is ambiguous. The CDR3 is 12 amino acids. Trimming removed 3 bases at V and 6 bases at J, with 8 bases between. CDR3 coding DNA: TGTGCCAGCAGTTTTCGGGCGCATGGCTACACCTTC. Its protein product is CASSFRAHGYTF.

The chain recombines TRBV6-2 or TRBV6-3 with TRBJ2-7; D uncertain. This CDR3 region has 14 residues. The V gene lost 0 bases and the J gene lost 6 bases, with 12 bases spanning the gap. The V gene's germline CDR1 is MNHEY and CDR2 SVGEGT. CDR3 amino acids: CASSYSGRLSEQYF. In DNA, the CDR3 is TGTGCCAGCAGTTACTCTGGGCGACTCTCCGAGCAGTACTTC.

V and J are TRBV30 and TRBJ1-4; the D is unclear. Trimming stripped 1 base from V and 5 bases from J, with 11 bases between. CDR3 length: 14 amino acids. Germline CDR1 reads GTSNPN; CDR2 reads SVGIG (reference sequence). CDR3 region: CAWSDGRVNEKLFF. DNA of the CDR3: TGTGCCTGGAGTGATGGGAGGGTAAATGAAAAACTGTTTTTT.

V and J are TRBV6-1 and TRBJ2-2; D is unclear. V dropped 2 bases and J dropped 6 bases, with 13 bases sitting between them. Germline CDR1 is MNHNS and CDR2 is SASEGT. The CDR3 consists of 15 residues. The CDR3 is CASSERQVSAGELFF. CDR3 bases: TGTGCCAGCAGTGAACGGCAGGTCTCGGCCGGGGAGCTGTTTTTT.

J is TRBJ1-3 and V is TRBV11-2, with D tentatively TRBD1 (5 bases). Trimming cost V 4 bases and J 0 bases, with 10 bases left between them. The CDR3 is made up of 15 amino acids. The germline V gene has CDR1 SGHAT and CDR2 FQNNGV. CDR3 sequence: CASSYGATSGNTIYF. Here the CDR3 DNA reads TGTGCCAGCAGCTACGGGGCCACCTCTGGAAACACCATATATTTT.

V usage is TRBV18 and J usage is TRBJ2-2, with D perhaps matching TRBD2 (6 bases). Germline V gene lookup returns CDR1 KGHSH and CDR2 LQKENI. The CDR3 extends over 16 amino acids. V lost 3 bases to trimming and J lost 3 bases, with 14 bases between them. This CDR3 is CASSPGTSRDTGELFF. The DNA of the CDR3 is TGTGCCAGCTCACCGGGAACTAGCAGAGACACCGGGGAGCTGTTTTTT.

V is TRBV7-2 and J is TRBJ2-1; 8 nucleotides line up with TRBD2. The germline gives CDR1 SGHTA, CDR2 FQGNSA. The CDR3 is made up of 15 amino acids. Unmatched junction bases numbered 9, after V lost 4 bases and J lost 7 bases. The DNA of the CDR3 is TGTGCCAGCAGCTCAGGACTAGCTTGGGCGAATGAGCAGTTCTTC. Translated: CASSSGLAWANEQFF.

Regarding this clone: Other nucleotide sequences in the sample specify the same CDR3. The gene calls are TRBV6-1 and TRBJ1-5, with D possibly being TRBD1 (5 bases). Looked up from germline, CDR1 is MNHNS and CDR2 is SASEGT. V was trimmed by 2 bases and J by 5 bases, leaving 10 bases between them. The CDR3 has 14 amino acids. CDR3: CASSELRGDQPQHF. The CDR3, as DNA: TGTGCCAGCAGTGAACTTCGGGGGGATCAGCCCCAGCATTTT.

This clone was counted between two and nine times. The chain combines TRBV13 with TRBJ2-5, with 11 positions matching TRBD2. Germline CDR1 and CDR2: PRHDT and FYEKMQ (reference sequence). There are 15 residues in the CDR3. V lost 5 bases to trimming and J lost 7 bases; unmatched junction nucleotides: 9. For the CDR3, the DNA is TGTGCCAGCAGCGCGACTAGCGGGGACTCTCGGACCCAGTACTTC. Translation gives CASSATSGDSRTQYF.

CDR3 bases: TGTGCCAGCAGCTTGGGTGTGGGGTCGAACTCTGGAAACACCATATATTTT. The encoded protein is CASSLGVGSNSGNTIYF. This chain connects TRBV5-5 to TRBJ1-3; D is uncertain. The CDR3 runs to 17 residues. Trimming cost V 0 bases and J 0 bases, with 13 bases left between them. Germline CDR1 SGHKS, CDR2 YYEKEE (reference sequence).